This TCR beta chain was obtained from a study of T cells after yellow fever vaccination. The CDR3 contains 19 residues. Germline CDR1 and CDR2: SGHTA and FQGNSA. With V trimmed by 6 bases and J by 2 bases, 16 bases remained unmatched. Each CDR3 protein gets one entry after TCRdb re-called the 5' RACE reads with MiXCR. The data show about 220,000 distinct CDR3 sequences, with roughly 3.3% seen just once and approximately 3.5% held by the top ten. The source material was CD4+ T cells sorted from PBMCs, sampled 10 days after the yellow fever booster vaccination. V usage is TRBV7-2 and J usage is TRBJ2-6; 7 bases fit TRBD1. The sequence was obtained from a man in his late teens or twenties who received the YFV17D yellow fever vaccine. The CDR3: CASRRYRDRSYPGANVLTF. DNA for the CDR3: TGTGCCAGCAGAAGGTATCGGGACAGATCTTATCCTGGGGCCAACGTCCTGACTTTC.